Listed here is a single T cell receptor (beta chain). Its specific antigen is unknown. No base quality values were provided; no much bigger clone lies one nucleotide off. The data stem from a study of identifying expanded T cells in peripheral blood (dated by TCRdb to between 2018 and 2020). About the full investigation: Four technical replicates, made by sequencing separate aliquots from the same pool of genomic DNA, were compared pairwise.

V is pruned by 5 bases and J by 6 bases, leaving 6 bases of the junction without a gene match. Via the germline V gene, CDR1 is MDHEN and CDR2 SYDVKM. The CDR3 numbers 16 residues from cysteine through phenylalanine. This entry keeps only the CDR3 DNA: 48 bases, framed from base 1. The paper as a whole reports these results and caveats: Variance in clone template counts between roughly two-week samples significantly increased with total template count across all healthy donors. The binomial model flagged roughly 1.2 differentially abundant clones between technical replicates but approximately 15 over roughly two weeks and 19 to 20 over around four weeks. Across all healthy-donor time intervals, the beta-binomial model significantly cut both the number of clones called differentially abundant and the false-positive rate. The authors expected that biological variance in healthy repertoires might rise further over much longer intervals, such as months to years.

The immunoSEQ Assay, which relies on bias-controlled multiplex PCR amplification of genomic DNA, was used to profile TCRbeta CDR3 regions. As for the authors' bioinformatics: To quantify the absolute abundance of each unique TCRbeta CDR3 region, the sequences were collapsed and filtered. Differential abundance was tested with two models: a binomial (Fisher-equivalent) model and a beta-binomial model that adds time-dependent variance fitted from healthy donors. Clones with fewer than 5 combined templates were removed, and differential abundance was called for clones with a Benjamini-Hochberg FDR below 0.01. Beta-binomial variance was modeled as a function of total template count across the two samples using the form v = (b*log(k)+a)^2. Sourced from immuneACCESS, this table was stored by TCRdb with only in-frame sequences that have V and J called. A share of the clones is absent; for the studies checked, an unresolved V gene accounts for under half, and the remainder has no known explanation. From that table come the V and J calls and clone size; the DNA was used to work out D and trimming. The sample data list about 85,000 clones, and over 75% of these were observed just once. The ten largest clones take up 2.5% to 3% of the sample.

No immune events such as infections were documented for the healthy donors during the collection period. Healthy-donor blood repertoires served as a training cohort to calibrate time-dependent variance in a beta-binomial model of T-cell clone differential abundance. The training cohort comprised roughly ten healthy donors, 3 female and 7 male. The donors were between roughly 29 and 65 years old, with an average age of roughly 40 years. Obtained from a commercial supplier, whole blood was collected from each healthy donor at three time points set about 2 weeks apart. For immunosequencing, genomic DNA was extracted from unsorted whole blood.

This receptor was identified in a person aged 18-69 years in good health. This chain joins TRBV28 to TRBJ2-3; TRBD2 fits 15 bases in the junction. Sequenced: blood. The bases read TGTGCCAGCAGTGAGGGACTAGCGGGAGGAGGGGATACGCAGTATTTT. Its protein is CASSEGLAGGGDTQYF.